This T cell receptor (beta chain) comes out of a study of shared clonotypes between healthy human individuals. The study's findings and limits: A few donors held around 5% of naive CD4 clonotypes in common. Some clonotypes were shared by all four sorted-subset donors, while others were not shared. The non-shared ones had lower generation probabilities than the shared ones. Larger estimated richness was generally recorded for naive subsets relative to memory subsets.

The CDR3 consists of 14 residues. Trimming took off 2 bases at V and 8 bases at J, with 15 bases between the two ends. Germline V CDR1 and CDR2: MGHRA, YSYEKL. Using immunoSEQ multiplex PCR, the repertoire was profiled, and TCRdb retains in-frame clones only, with some absent. This repertoire shows under 850,000 clones, around 93% found once; its top ten account for 24%. This clone was detected a few times. Its matching antigen is unknown. Positively selected for CCR7, the CD45RO-negative cells used as naive CD8 cells excluded terminally differentiated effector memory CD45RA+ cells. This chain links TRBV4-1 with TRBJ1-2; no clear D gene. This clonotype was obtained from a man aged 30 to 45 in good health. The sample consisted of naive CD8+ T cells sorted from blood. The CDR3 DNA follows: TGCGCCAGCAGCCAAAAGATGGCCTCCTACGGCTACACCTTC. This translates into CASSQKMASYGYTF.